This T cell receptor (beta chain) was profiled in a study of immune cell composition in non-small cell lung cancer. The CDR3 is 16 amino acids. Trimming took 0 bases from V and 1 from J, leaving 12 bases between them. Per the germline V gene, CDR1 is SGHAT and CDR2 is FQNNGV. This table comes from immunoSEQ multiplex PCR, and its TCRdb copy is limited to in-frame clones, with some not included. In the table there are approximately 8,600 clones, about two thirds of which are singletons. Normal lung was sampled as far from the tumour as possible, at least 3 cm. This clone was detected a few times. The antigen remains undetermined. Whole-study findings and limits: Tumour-associated clones >0.5% occurred in under 40% of adenocarcinomas, roughly 80% of squamous.

The TCR comes from a human donor with non-small cell lung cancer. The sample taken for sequencing was non-adjacent lung tissue. The chain links TRBV11-2 to TRBJ1-1; D ambiguous. CDR3 in amino acids: CASSLEFGSRNTEAFF. CDR3 in DNA: TGTGCCAGCAGCTTAGAATTCGGTAGCCGGAACACTGAAGCTTTCTTT.